These T cell receptor beta chains were read from a single sample in a study of preoperative IRX-2 immunotherapy in early breast cancer. The assay was immunoSEQ multiplex PCR, and TCRdb's table has in-frame clones only and misses some. The table has roughly 93,000 clones, approximately 90% seen once; the top ten hold under 2.5%. Source: tumor tissue, taken after IRX-2 immunotherapy. These receptors came from a human donor with breast cancer. Both conserved end residues are part of each CDR3. D genes are given only for firm matches. Not every row has a clone size; where given, it reads once, few, many or a size class.

length	size	D	J	V	CDR3	DNA
16	NA	TRBD1	TRBJ1-6	TRBV6-8	CASSYGGQGAAAPLHF	TGTGCCAGCAGTTACGGGGGACAGGGGGCGGCGGCACCCCTCCACTTT
15	NA	NA	TRBJ1-5	TRBV23-1	CASSRETTGNQPQHF	TGCGCCAGCAGCCGGGAGACAACAGGGAATCAGCCCCAGCATTTT
13	NA	NA	TRBJ1-4	TRBV19	CASWGTANEKLFF	TGTGCCAGTTGGGGGACGGCTAATGAAAAACTGTTTTTT
13	NA	NA	TRBJ1-5	TRBV6-8	CASRQGRNQPQHF	TGTGCCAGCAGACAGGGCCGCAATCAGCCCCAGCATTTT
17	NA	NA	TRBJ1-3	TRBV19	CASSTNREGSSGNTIYF	TGTGCCAGTAGTACTAACAGGGAAGGTTCGTCTGGAAACACCATATATTTT
17	NA	NA	TRBJ1-4	TRBV14	CASSQGPGQSAYEKLFF	TGTGCCAGCAGCCAAGGACCCGGACAATCGGCGTACGAAAAACTGTTTTTT
13	NA	NA	TRBJ1-1	TRBV19	CASSIEWEPEAFF	TGTGCCAGTAGTATAGAGTGGGAACCTGAAGCTTTCTTT
15	once	TRBD1	TRBJ1-4	TRBV5-1	CASSFTGTGREKLFF	TGCGCCAGCAGCTTCACCGGGACAGGGCGTGAAAAACTGTTTTTT
14	NA	NA	TRBJ1-1	TRBV30	CAWSSGGDGGEAFF	TGTGCCTGGAGTTCCGGTGGGGATGGGGGTGAAGCTTTCTTT
14	NA	TRBD1	TRBJ1-4	TRBV28	CASTPDRVYEKLFF	TGTGCCAGCACCCCGGACAGGGTATACGAAAAACTGTTTTTT
15	NA	TRBD2	TRBJ2-7	TRBV18	CASSPRTSEWDEQYF	TGTGCCAGCTCACCCCGGACTAGCGAATGGGACGAGCAGTACTTC
15	NA	NA	TRBJ1-4	TRBV11-3	CASSLGWIRDEKLFF	TGTGCCAGCAGCTTAGGGTGGATAAGGGATGAAAAACTGTTTTTT
13	NA	NA	TRBJ1-1	TRBV6-8	CASMTTANTEAFF	TGTGCCAGCATGACGACCGCGAACACTGAAGCTTTCTTT
15	NA	NA	TRBJ1-5	TRBV9	CASSSGGDSNQPQHF	TGTGCCAGCAGCTCCGGGGGGGATAGCAATCAGCCCCAGCATTTT
13	NA	NA	TRBJ1-5	TRBV6-8	CASLGRLQEPQHF	TGTGCCAGCCTCGGACGGCTACAGGAGCCCCAGCATTTT
15	NA	TRBD2	TRBJ2-1	TRBV6-8	CASRRTSGDYNEQFF	TGTGCCAGCAGGAGGACTAGCGGGGACTACAATGAGCAGTTCTTC
12	NA	NA	TRBJ1-1	TRBV28	CASSSTGFEAFF	TGTGCCAGCAGTTCAACAGGGTTTGAAGCTTTCTTT
13	once	TRBD1	TRBJ2-1	TRBV29-1	CSVGGQGFGEQFF	TGCAGCGTTGGGGGACAGGGGTTTGGGGAGCAGTTCTTC
14	once	TRBD1	TRBJ1-2	TRBV5-1	CASSFDGTGYGYTF	TGCGCCAGCAGCTTCGACGGGACAGGCTATGGCTACACCTTC
15	NA	NA	TRBJ2-5	TRBV22-1	CASSLRAGIQETQYF	TGTGCCAGCAGTTTAAGGGCAGGGATCCAAGAGACCCAGTACTTC